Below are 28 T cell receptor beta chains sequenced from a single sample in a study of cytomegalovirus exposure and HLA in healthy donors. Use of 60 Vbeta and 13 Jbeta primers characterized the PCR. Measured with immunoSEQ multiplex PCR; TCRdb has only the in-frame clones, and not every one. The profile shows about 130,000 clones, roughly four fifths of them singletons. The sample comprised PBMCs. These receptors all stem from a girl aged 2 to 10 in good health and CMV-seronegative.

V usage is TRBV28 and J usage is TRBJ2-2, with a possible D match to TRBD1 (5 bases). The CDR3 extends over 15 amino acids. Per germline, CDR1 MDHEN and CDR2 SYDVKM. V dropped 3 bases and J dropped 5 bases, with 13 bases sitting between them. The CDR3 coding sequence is TGTGCCAGCAGTTTTCGCAGGGCAGGGACCGGGGAGCTGTTTTTT. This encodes CASSFRRAGTGELFF.

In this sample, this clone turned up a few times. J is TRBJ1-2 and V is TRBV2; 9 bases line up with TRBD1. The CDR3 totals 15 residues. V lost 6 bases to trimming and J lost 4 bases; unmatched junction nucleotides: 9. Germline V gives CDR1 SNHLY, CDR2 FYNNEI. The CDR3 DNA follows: TGTGCCAGCAGACCTTGGACAGGGGAGGTCTATGGCTACACCTTC. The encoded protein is CASRPWTGEVYGYTF.

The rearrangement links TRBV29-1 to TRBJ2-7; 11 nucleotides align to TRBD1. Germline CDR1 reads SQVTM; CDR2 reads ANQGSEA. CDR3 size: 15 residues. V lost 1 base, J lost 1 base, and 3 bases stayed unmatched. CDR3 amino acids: CSVEGGQGASYEQYF. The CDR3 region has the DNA TGCAGCGTTGAAGGAGGACAGGGGGCTTCCTACGAGCAGTACTTC.

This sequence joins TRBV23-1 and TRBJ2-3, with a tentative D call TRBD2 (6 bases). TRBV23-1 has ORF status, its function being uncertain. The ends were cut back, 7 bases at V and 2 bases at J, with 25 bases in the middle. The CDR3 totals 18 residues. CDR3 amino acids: CASTLSKGGGHYTDTQYF. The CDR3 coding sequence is TGCGCCAGCACTCTTTCAAAGGGCGGAGGGCATTACACAGATACGCAGTATTTT.

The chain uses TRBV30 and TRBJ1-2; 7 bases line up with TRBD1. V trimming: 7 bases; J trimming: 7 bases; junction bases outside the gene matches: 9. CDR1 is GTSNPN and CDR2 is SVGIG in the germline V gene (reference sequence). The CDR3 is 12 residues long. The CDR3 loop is CASETGTGGYTF. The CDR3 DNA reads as TGTGCCTCCGAGACAGGGACGGGTGGCTACACCTTC.

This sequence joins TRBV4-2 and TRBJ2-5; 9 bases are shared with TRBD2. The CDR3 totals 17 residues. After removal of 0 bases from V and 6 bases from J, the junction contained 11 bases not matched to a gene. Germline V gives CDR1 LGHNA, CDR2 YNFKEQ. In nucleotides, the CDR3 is TGTGCCAGCAGCCAAGATCGAAAGGTAGCGGGGGTGCAGACCCAGTACTTC. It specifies CASSQDRKVAGVQTQYF.

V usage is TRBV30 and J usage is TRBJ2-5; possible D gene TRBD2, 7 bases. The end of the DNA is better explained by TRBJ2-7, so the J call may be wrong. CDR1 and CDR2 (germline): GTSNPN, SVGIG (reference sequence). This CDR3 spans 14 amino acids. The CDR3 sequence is CAWREGRGRFEQYF. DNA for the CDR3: TGTGCCTGGAGAGAAGGGCGGGGGCGGTTCGAGCAGTACTTC.

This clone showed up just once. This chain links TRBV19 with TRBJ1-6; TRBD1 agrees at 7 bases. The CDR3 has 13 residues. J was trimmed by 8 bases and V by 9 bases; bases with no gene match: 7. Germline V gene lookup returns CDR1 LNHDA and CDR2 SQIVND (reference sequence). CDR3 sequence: CASQTGTYSPLHF. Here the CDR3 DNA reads TGTGCCAGCCAGACAGGGACATATTCACCCCTCCACTTT.

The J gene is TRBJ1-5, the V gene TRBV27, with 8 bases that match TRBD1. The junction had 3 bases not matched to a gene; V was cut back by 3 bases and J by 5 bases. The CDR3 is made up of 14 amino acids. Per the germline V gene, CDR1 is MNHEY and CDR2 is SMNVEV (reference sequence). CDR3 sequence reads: CASSFQGADQPQHF. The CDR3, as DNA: TGTGCCAGCAGTTTTCAGGGGGCGGATCAGCCCCAGCATTTT.

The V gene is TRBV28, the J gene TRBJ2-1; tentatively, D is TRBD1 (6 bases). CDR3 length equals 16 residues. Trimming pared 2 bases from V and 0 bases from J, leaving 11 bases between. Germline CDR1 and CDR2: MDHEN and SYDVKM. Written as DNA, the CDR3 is TGTGCCAGCAGTTTAGAGGACAGAAACTCCTACAATGAGCAGTTCTTC. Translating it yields CASSLEDRNSYNEQFF.

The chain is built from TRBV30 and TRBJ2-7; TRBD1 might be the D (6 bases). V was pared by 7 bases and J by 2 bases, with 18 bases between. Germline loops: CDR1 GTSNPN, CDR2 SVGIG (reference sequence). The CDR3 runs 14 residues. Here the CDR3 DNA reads TGTGCCTCACAATCGGGCAGGGGAACCTACGAGCAGTACTTC. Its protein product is CASQSGRGTYEQYF.

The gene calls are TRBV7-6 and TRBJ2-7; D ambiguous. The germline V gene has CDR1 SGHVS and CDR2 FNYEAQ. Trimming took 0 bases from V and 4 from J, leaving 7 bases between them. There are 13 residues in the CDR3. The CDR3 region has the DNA TGTGCCAGCAGCTTAGCGCCGGGTTACGAGCAGTACTTC. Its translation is CASSLAPGYEQYF.

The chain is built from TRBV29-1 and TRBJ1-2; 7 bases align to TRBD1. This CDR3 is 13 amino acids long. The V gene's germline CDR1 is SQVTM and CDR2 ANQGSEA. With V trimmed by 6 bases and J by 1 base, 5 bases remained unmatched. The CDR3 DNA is TGCAGCGTATGGGACAGCCTTAACTATGGCTACACCTTC. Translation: CSVWDSLNYGYTF.

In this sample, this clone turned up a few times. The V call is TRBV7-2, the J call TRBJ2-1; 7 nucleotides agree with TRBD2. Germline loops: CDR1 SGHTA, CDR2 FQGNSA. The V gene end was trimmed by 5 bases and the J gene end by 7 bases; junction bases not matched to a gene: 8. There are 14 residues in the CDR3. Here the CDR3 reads CASSPIAGTNEQFF. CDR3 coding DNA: TGTGCCAGCAGCCCTATAGCGGGCACGAATGAGCAGTTCTTC.

The CDR3, as DNA: TGTGCCAGCAGTGAACAGGGGATCTATGGCTACACCTTC. Its protein is CASSEQGIYGYTF. The V call is TRBV28, the J call TRBJ1-2; 7 bases agree with TRBD1. This CDR3 is 13 amino acids long. V dropped 5 bases and J dropped 4; count of bases not matched to a gene: 4. The germline V gene encodes CDR1 MDHEN and CDR2 SYDVKM.

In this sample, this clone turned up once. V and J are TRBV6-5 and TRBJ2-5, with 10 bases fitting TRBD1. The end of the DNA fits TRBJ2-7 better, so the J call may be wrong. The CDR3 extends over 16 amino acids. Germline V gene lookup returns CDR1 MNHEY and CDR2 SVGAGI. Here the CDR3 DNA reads TGTGCCAGCAGTTACGAGGGGACAGGGGTTATTTACGAGCAGTACTTC. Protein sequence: CASSYEGTGVIYEQYF.

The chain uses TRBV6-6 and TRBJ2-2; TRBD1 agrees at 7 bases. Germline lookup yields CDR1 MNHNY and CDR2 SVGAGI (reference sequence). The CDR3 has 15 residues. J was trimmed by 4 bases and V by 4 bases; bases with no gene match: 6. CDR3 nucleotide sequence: TGTGCCAGCAGTTCAAGACAGGGATCCACCGGGGAGCTGTTTTTT. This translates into CASSSRQGSTGELFF.

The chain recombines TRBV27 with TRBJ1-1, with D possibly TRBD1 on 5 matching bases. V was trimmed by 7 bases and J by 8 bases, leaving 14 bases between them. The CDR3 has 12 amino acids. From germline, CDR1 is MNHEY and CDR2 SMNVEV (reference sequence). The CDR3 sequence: CASTTGGQEAFF. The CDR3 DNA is TGTGCCAGCACCACGGGAGGACAAGAAGCTTTCTTT.

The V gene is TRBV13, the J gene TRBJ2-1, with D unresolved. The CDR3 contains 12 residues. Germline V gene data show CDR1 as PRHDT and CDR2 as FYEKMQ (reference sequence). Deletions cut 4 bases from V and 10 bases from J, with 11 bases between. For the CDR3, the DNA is TGTGCCAGCAGCTCGGAGCTAAACGAGCAGTTCTTC. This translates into CASSSELNEQFF. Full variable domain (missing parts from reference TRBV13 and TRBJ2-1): AAGVIQSPRHLIKEKRETATLKCYPIPRHDTVYWYQQGPGQDPQFLISFYEKMQSDKGSIPDRFSAQQFSDYHSELNMSSLELGDSALYFCASSSELNEQFFGPGTRLTVL.

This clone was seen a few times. The CDR3 bases are TGTGCCAGCAGTTTATGGTCCGGGAGCACTGAAGCTTTCTTT. It encodes CASSLWSGSTEAFF. The gene calls are TRBV28 and TRBJ1-1; no clear D. V gave up 0 bases and J gave up 4 bases, with 9 bases separating them. Per the germline V gene, CDR1 is MDHEN and CDR2 is SYDVKM. The CDR3 has 14 amino acids.

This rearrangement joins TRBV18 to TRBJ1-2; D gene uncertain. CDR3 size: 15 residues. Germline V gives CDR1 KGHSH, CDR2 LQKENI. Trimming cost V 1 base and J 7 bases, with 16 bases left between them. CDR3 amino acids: CASSPLDYSLSGYTF. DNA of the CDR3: TGTGCCAGCTCACCACTTGATTACAGCCTGAGTGGCTACACCTTC.

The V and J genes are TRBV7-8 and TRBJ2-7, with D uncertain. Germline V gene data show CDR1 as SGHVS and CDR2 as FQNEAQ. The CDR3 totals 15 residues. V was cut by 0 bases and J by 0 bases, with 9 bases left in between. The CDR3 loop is CASSLAVSSSYEQYF. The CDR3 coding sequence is TGTGCCAGCAGCTTAGCGGTTTCCAGCTCCTACGAGCAGTACTTC.

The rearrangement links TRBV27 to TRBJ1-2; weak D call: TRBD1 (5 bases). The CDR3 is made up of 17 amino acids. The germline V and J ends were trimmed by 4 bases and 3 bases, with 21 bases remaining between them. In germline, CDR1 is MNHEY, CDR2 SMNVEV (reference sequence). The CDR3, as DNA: TGTGCCAGCAGTTCTACCACCCCGTTGGGGGGGGACTATGGCTACACCTTC. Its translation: CASSSTTPLGGDYGYTF.

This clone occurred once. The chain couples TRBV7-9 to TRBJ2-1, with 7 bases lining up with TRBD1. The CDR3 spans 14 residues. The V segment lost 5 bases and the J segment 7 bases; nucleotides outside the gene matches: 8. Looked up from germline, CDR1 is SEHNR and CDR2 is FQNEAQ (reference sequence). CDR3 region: CASSATGKGNEQFF. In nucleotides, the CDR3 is TGTGCCAGCAGCGCGACAGGGAAAGGGAATGAGCAGTTCTTC.

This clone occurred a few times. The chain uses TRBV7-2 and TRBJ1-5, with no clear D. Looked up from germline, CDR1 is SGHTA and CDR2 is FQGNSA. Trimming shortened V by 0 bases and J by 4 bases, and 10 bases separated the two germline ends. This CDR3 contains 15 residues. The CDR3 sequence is CASSLAGGQNQPQHF. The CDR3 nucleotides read TGTGCCAGCAGCTTAGCAGGAGGGCAGAATCAGCCCCAGCATTTT.

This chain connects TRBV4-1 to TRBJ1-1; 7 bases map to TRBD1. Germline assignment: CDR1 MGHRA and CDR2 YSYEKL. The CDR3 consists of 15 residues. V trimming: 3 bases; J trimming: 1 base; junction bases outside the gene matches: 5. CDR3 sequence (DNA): TGCGCCAGCAGCCAGAGACAGGGAGGGAACACTGAAGCTTTCTTT. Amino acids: CASSQRQGGNTEAFF.

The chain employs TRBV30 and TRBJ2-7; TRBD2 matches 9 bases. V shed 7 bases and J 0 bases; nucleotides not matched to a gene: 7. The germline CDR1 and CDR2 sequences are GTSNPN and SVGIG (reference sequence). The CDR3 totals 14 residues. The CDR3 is CASVGGGASYEQYF. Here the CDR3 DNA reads TGTGCCTCCGTGGGCGGGGGGGCCTCCTACGAGCAGTACTTC. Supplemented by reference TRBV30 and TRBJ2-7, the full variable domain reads SQTIHQWPATLVQPVGSPLSLECTVEGTSNPNLYWYRQAAGRGLQLLFYSVGIGQISSEVPQNLSASRPQDRQFILSSKKLLLSDSGFYLCASVGGGASYEQYFGPGTRLTVT.

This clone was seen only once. The CDR3 DNA is TGTGCCAGCAGTTATAGCGGGGGATCCTACGAGCAGTACTTC. Amino acid sequence: CASSYSGGSYEQYF. The gene calls are TRBV2 and TRBJ2-7; 9 bases align to TRBD2. V lost 5 bases to trimming and J lost 1 base; unmatched junction nucleotides: 3. Germline V lookup: CDR1 SNHLY, CDR2 FYNNEI. The CDR3 extends over 14 amino acids.